This T cell receptor beta chain was retrieved from a study of regulatory T cells in long-lasting Graves disease. Study-level points and caveats: Persistent disease preferred TRBV28, TRBJ1-2 and TRBJ2-5.

This clonotype came up many times. Its antigen remains unidentified. This sample's time point: newly diagnosed GD, antithyroid drugs for less than 3 months. There was RNA extracted from PBMCs, and the TCR library was made from it. Relying on iRepertoire HTBI primers and Arm-PCR of CDR3 regions, the team built TCR beta libraries. TCRdb redid the calling of the multiplex PCR reads with MiXCR, one entry per CDR3 protein. The sample has a few hundred thousand distinct CDR3 sequences, 15% to 20% seen once. From germline, CDR1 is SGHDN and CDR2 FVKESK. Germline trimming cut 6 bases from V and 9 bases from J; bases unmatched to any gene: 11. This CDR3 has 15 residues. This sample also appeared in a second study, on T cells in Graves' hyperthyroidism and ophthalmopathy. That publication notes: TCR CDR3 underwent first-round RT-PCR with the HTBI primer set. Model-based prediction identified ophthalmopathy a median about 7 months prior to its onset.

The source material was peripheral blood mononuclear cells (PBMCs), sampled at new diagnosis, from a patient treated with antithyroid drugs. V and J are TRBV14 and TRBJ2-1; TRBD2 matches at 10 bases. This clonotype was obtained from a woman aged 18-29 years with Graves disease. The CDR3 reads CASSLRAGGVAEQFF. The CDR3 DNA reads as TGTGCCAGCAGTCTAAGAGCGGGGGGGGTGGCTGAGCAGTTCTTC.